The rows below give T cell receptor beta chains drawn from one sample of a study of shared clonotypes between healthy human individuals. Libraries were prepared by immunoSEQ multiplex PCR; TCRdb keeps only in-frame clonotypes and omits some of them. The sample consists of about 700,000 clones, about 91% of them appearing once. The sequencing input was naive CD8+ T cells sorted from blood. The source of these receptors is a man younger than 45 in good health. CDR3s include the opening cysteine and the closing phenylalanine or tryptophan. Fields, in order: J gene, V gene, D gene, CDR3 protein. A D gene is named only where the DNA matches it firmly.

j_gene: TRBJ1-2; v_gene: TRBV27; d_gene: -; CDR3aa: CASFGRASYGYTF
j_gene: TRBJ2-7; v_gene: TRBV13; d_gene: -; CDR3aa: CASSLGVSYEQYF
j_gene: TRBJ2-7; v_gene: TRBV15; d_gene: -; CDR3aa: CATSRDRDSDYEQYF
j_gene: TRBJ2-7; v_gene: TRBV5-5; d_gene: -; CDR3aa: CASSLAGPQEVSYEHQEF
j_gene: TRBJ2-5; v_gene: TRBV27; d_gene: -; CDR3aa: CASRGGRETQYF
j_gene: TRBJ2-1; v_gene: TRBV4-2; d_gene: -; CDR3aa: CASSPLPSLTTSYNEQFF
j_gene: TRBJ2-1; v_gene: TRBV4-2; d_gene: TRBD2; CDR3aa: CASSSTSGNSYNEQFF
j_gene: TRBJ1-1; v_gene: TRBV4-1; d_gene: TRBD1; CDR3aa: CASTDREWSRTEAFF
j_gene: TRBJ2-1; v_gene: TRBV5-8; d_gene: TRBD2; CDR3aa: CASSTIAGGRNNEQFF
j_gene: TRBJ2-7; v_gene: TRBV2; d_gene: -; CDR3aa: CASSDWRAIDYEQYF
j_gene: TRBJ2-5; v_gene: TRBV7-9; d_gene: TRBD2; CDR3aa: CASSFPGRGETQYF
j_gene: TRBJ2-7; v_gene: TRBV5-1; d_gene: -; CDR3aa: CASSLAMGAFYEQYF
j_gene: TRBJ2-7; v_gene: TRBV28; d_gene: TRBD2; CDR3aa: CASSSITSGAYEQYF
j_gene: TRBJ2-5; v_gene: TRBV28; d_gene: TRBD1; CDR3aa: CASKGTGETQYF
j_gene: TRBJ2-7; v_gene: TRBV7-9; d_gene: -; CDR3aa: CASSPRLGLSYEQYF
j_gene: TRBJ2-7; v_gene: TRBV28; d_gene: -; CDR3aa: CASSLMGVVYEQYF
j_gene: TRBJ2-3; v_gene: TRBV27; d_gene: TRBD2; CDR3aa: CASSFAGGRGDTQYF
j_gene: TRBJ2-3; v_gene: TRBV11-2; d_gene: -; CDR3aa: CASRGSPGTDTQYF
j_gene: TRBJ1-2; v_gene: TRBV28; d_gene: -; CDR3aa: CASSSTPGRANYGYTF
j_gene: TRBJ2-5; v_gene: TRBV27; d_gene: TRBD1; CDR3aa: CASSLSPGQGYQETQYF
j_gene: TRBJ2-7; v_gene: TRBV27; d_gene: TRBD2; CDR3aa: CASSLGTSGIYEQYF
j_gene: TRBJ2-7; v_gene: TRBV19; d_gene: -; CDR3aa: CASSMPLREQYF
j_gene: TRBJ2-1; v_gene: TRBV7-9; d_gene: -; CDR3aa: CASSRTYNEQFF
j_gene: TRBJ1-5; v_gene: TRBV19; d_gene: TRBD1; CDR3aa: CASRPDRGQRNQPQHF
j_gene: TRBJ2-7; v_gene: TRBV14; d_gene: -; CDR3aa: CASSQGRPRDNHYEQYF
j_gene: TRBJ2-7; v_gene: TRBV29-1; d_gene: -; CDR3aa: CSANRDYEQYF
j_gene: TRBJ2-5; v_gene: TRBV11-2; d_gene: -; CDR3aa: CASSSSYWGETQYF
j_gene: TRBJ2-1; v_gene: TRBV7-9; d_gene: TRBD2; CDR3aa: CASTSTSGYGSEQFF
j_gene: TRBJ2-5; v_gene: TRBV19; d_gene: -; CDR3aa: CASSPSLQYGIETQYF
j_gene: TRBJ2-2; v_gene: TRBV6-6; d_gene: -; CDR3aa: CASSYLTGNTGELFF
j_gene: TRBJ1-5; v_gene: TRBV7-6; d_gene: -; CDR3aa: CASSPWADREGGQPQHF
j_gene: TRBJ2-7; v_gene: TRBV7-8; d_gene: -; CDR3aa: CASSPLGGYLTYEQYF